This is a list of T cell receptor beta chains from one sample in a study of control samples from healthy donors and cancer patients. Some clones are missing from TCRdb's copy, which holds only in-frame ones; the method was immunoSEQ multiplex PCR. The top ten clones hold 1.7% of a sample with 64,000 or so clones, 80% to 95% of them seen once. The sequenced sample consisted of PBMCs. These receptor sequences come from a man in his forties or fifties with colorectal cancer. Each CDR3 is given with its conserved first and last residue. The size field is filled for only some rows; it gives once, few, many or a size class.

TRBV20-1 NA CSASVQGNEQFF
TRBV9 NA CASSVGGVAEAFF
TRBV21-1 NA CASSARGRENNQPQHF
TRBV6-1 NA CASSPGTIDDIQYF
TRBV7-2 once CASSLSYYGYTF
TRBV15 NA CATSRGGGAGDTQYF
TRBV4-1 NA CASSQPTSGRVAQYF
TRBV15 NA CATSRDRTGEGAEAFF
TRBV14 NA CASSQWRVTGGSVNEQFF
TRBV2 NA CASRGADGQGASYGYTF
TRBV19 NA CASSIVGTRGDQPQHF
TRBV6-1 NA CASSVRSTPYTDTQYF
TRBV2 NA CASSRTSGRDTQYF
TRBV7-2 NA CASSLDSGGSYNEQFF
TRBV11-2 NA CASSFSSKGSYEQYF
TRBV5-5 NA CASSFTGQLNQPQHF
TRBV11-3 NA CASSLVWTAYNEQFF
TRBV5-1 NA CASSLPGQAGGNNEQFF
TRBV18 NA CASSPQGADGYTF
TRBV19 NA CASGGQIYGYTF
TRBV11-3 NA CASSSRGARTGELFF
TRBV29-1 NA CSVEEAPGTIYF
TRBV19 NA CASSISGRGLYQPQHF
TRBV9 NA CASSSPRDRANNEQFF
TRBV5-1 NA CASSLGGSTEAFF
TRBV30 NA CAWSGLNEQFF
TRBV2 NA CASSEARQTYQETQYF
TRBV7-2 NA CASSRQGGETQYF
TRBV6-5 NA CASSRAGREQYF
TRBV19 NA CASADRAGQPQHF
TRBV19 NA CASSTGIVGNEQFF
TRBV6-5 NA CASSGQGSGNTIYF
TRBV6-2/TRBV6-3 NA CASSYARVLDRALANYGYTF
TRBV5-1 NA CASSAGQGNTGELFF
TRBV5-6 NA CASSLGVGLNTEAFF
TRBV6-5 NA CASREGSYGYTF
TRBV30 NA CAWSVRALKSRYTF
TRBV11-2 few CASSLGLGLGGDEQFF
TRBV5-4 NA CASSLNTGHYGYTF
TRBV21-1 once CASRRQGEDEKLFF
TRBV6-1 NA CASSENLSVRSGNTIYF